This TCR beta chain appears in the sequencing data of a study of T cell responses to AZD1222 COVID-19 vaccine. Study in general: Doses given second, at about 4 or about 12 weeks, were pooled. Study-level points and caveats: The donor group comprised mostly white British people and more females; the analysis possibly underestimated clonal diversity. Within unmutated variant regions lay the reported targets of nearly half of spike-specific TCRs.

TCRdb keeps only in-frame clones here, not all; method: immunoSEQ multiplex PCR. Among about 140,000 clones listed, 75% to 90% were seen once. Germline V gene lookup returns CDR1 SGHKS and CDR2 YYEKEE (reference sequence). Deletions cut 0 bases from V and 1 base from J, with 7 bases between. The CDR3 spans 14 residues. About this clone: The antigen is not known.

V gene TRBV5-5 combines with J gene TRBJ1-1; D might be TRBD1 (5 bases). This TCR derives from an adult in good health. Here the sequenced sample was peripheral blood, taken on day 0 of AZD1222 vaccination. Here the CDR3 reads CASSLDRQNTEAFF. In nucleotides, the CDR3 is TGTGCCAGCAGCTTGGACAGGCAGAACACTGAAGCTTTCTTT.